The subject of this entry is one T cell receptor beta chain. As yet, its antigen is unknown. This sample is drawn from a study of neoadjuvant anti-PD-1 for oral cavity cancer. About the study: Non-progressing patients received a fourth nivolumab dose near day 43, then surgery on days 50-56.

The sample's time point: after neoadjuvant nivolumab, at surgical resection. Patients were newly diagnosed with stage II-IVA oral cavity squamous cell carcinoma without prior systemic or radiation treatment. Here immunoSEQ multiplex PCR was the method, and the copy in TCRdb shows in-frame clones only, minus some. The sample has around 7,200 clones, 62% seen once; the top ten hold under 4%. From germline, CDR1 is MNHNY and CDR2 SVGAGI (reference sequence). The CDR3 totals 14 residues. The V gene end was trimmed by 6 bases and the J gene end by 1 base; junction bases not matched to a gene: 2. Points from the study as a whole: Only a few patients per response group were TCR-analyzed; validation needed. After neoadjuvant nivolumab, PBMC T cell clonality was significantly higher in non-responders than responders.

The sequence was obtained from a person between 40 and 79 years old with oral cavity squamous cell carcinoma. Sequenced material: PBMCs, taken after nivolumab (anti-PD-1) treatment. The V call is TRBV6-6, the J call TRBJ1-5; 8 nucleotides match TRBD1. The CDR3 DNA sequence: TGTGCCAGCAGACAGGGGGTGAGCAATCAGCCCCAGCATTTT. Amino acid sequence: CASRQGVSNQPQHF.